These 23 T cell receptor beta chains originate from one sample sequenced in a study of Ad26.COV2.S vaccination and SARS-CoV-2 variants. Produced via immunoSEQ multiplex PCR; TCRdb's table is partial and in-frame only. The profile covers roughly 500,000 clones, with around nine tenths appearing a single time and 9.5% to 15% taken by the ten largest. Treatment specified: 19 received Ad26.COV2.S at low or high dose, single or two shots; about 5 received placebo; per-sample allocation not given. Sampling was done on day 63 after the first vaccine or placebo injection. The specimen was peripheral blood, collected in a trial of Ad26.COV2.S vaccine versus placebo. These receptors were taken from a person between 18 and 59 years old who received the Ad26.COV2.S COVID-19 vaccine or a placebo.

The V gene is TRBV28, the J gene TRBJ2-1, with D hard to call. Germline CDR1 and CDR2: MDHEN and SYDVKM. V was trimmed by 3 bases and J by 4 bases, leaving 16 bases between them. The CDR3 has 16 amino acids. The CDR3, as DNA: TGTGCCAGCAGTTTCCCCCCTCCACTCCATTACAATGAGCAGTTCTTC. Amino acid sequence: CASSFPPPLHYNEQFF.

The chain links TRBV19 to TRBJ2-1; D is possibly TRBD2 (5 bases). V lost 4 bases to trimming and J lost 0 bases, with 13 bases between them. The CDR3 is 16 amino acids. CDR1 and CDR2 from the germline V gene are LNHDA and SQIVND (reference sequence). In nucleotides, the CDR3 is TGTGCCAGTAGTAGCGTGAGGGTGGCCTCCTACAATGAGCAGTTCTTC. Translating it yields CASSSVRVASYNEQFF.

The rearrangement joins TRBV14 to TRBJ2-1; 9 bases map to TRBD2. Trimming at V came to 0 bases and at J to 6 bases, leaving 3 bases not matched to a gene. CDR3 size: 15 residues. Germline V gene sequence: CDR1 SGHDN, CDR2 FVKESK. CDR3 DNA: TGTGCCAGCAGCCAAGATGTAGCGGGAGCCAATGAGCAGTTCTTC. Its protein product is CASSQDVAGANEQFF. The whole variable domain, remainder taken from reference TRBV14 and TRBJ2-1, is EAGVTQFPSHSVIEKGQTVTLRCDPISGHDNLYWYRRVMGKEIKFLLHFVKESKQDESGMPNNRFLAERTGGTYSTLKVQPAELEDSGVYFCASSQDVAGANEQFFGPGTRLTVL.

The rearrangement links TRBV30 to TRBJ1-1; maybe TRBD1 (5 bases). Trimming shortened V by 4 bases and J by 4 bases, and 13 bases separated the two germline ends. Germline V gives CDR1 GTSNPN, CDR2 SVGIG (reference sequence). The CDR3 has 13 amino acids. The CDR3 DNA sequence: TGTGCCTGGAACGTTCTGGGGGGCACTGAAGCTTTCTTT. It codes for CAWNVLGGTEAFF.

The rearrangement links TRBV11-3 to TRBJ1-3; D possibly corresponds to TRBD1 (5 bases). The CDR3 runs to 15 residues. V was pared by 4 bases and J by 0 bases, with 10 bases between. In germline, CDR1 is SGHNT, CDR2 YENEEA. The CDR3 is CASSSGICSGNTIYF. The CDR3 DNA is TGTGCCAGCAGCTCAGGGATATGCTCTGGAAACACCATATATTTT.

The rearrangement joins TRBV7-8 to TRBJ2-3; TRBD1 matches 8 bases. J was trimmed by 4 bases and V by 3 bases; bases with no gene match: 3. CDR1 is SGHVS, CDR2 FQNEAQ, per germline. This CDR3 region has 14 residues. In DNA, the CDR3 is TGTGCCAGCAGCTTGGACAGGGTAGCAGATACGCAGTATTTT. Its translation: CASSLDRVADTQYF.

This clone was recorded once. V usage is TRBV28 and J usage is TRBJ2-1, with D perhaps TRBD1 (6 bases). Per germline, CDR1 MDHEN and CDR2 SYDVKM. V shed 5 bases and J shed 4 bases, with 15 bases lying between them. The CDR3 sequence is 15 residues long. The CDR3: CASSGGLRWYNEQFF. CDR3 sequence (DNA): TGTGCCAGCAGTGGGGGCCTGCGCTGGTACAATGAGCAGTTCTTC. The full variable domain, in which reference TRBV28 and TRBJ2-1 provide the parts outside the CDR3, is DVKVTQSSRYLVKRTGEKVFLECVQDMDHENMFWYRQDPGLGLRLIYFSYDVKMKEKGDIPEGYSVSREKKERFSLILESASTNQTSMYLCASSGGLRWYNEQFFGPGTRLTVL.

The CDR3 loop is CASSPGPPRELFF. Written as DNA, the CDR3 is TGTGCCAGCAGCCCGGGCCCCCCCCGGGAGCTGTTTTTT. The chain joins TRBV12-3 or TRBV12-4 to TRBJ2-2; no clear D gene. The V and J ends lost 6 bases and 9 bases respectively, with 14 bases between them. The CDR3 covers 13 residues.

This clone was seen only once. The chain uses TRBV29-1 and TRBJ1-1; D possibly corresponds to TRBD1 (5 bases). Germline lookup yields CDR1 SQVTM and CDR2 ANQGSEA. V was clipped by 4 bases and J by 0 bases, with 15 bases between them. CDR3 size: 15 residues. The CDR3 DNA sequence: TGCAGCGTTGGGGGTCCAGGGAGGATGAACACTGAAGCTTTCTTT. Translation: CSVGGPGRMNTEAFF.

This chain uses TRBV5-4 with TRBJ1-2, with 8 bases aligning to TRBD1. The CDR3 runs to 16 residues. Unmatched junction bases numbered 19, after V lost 7 bases and J lost 8 bases. The germline CDR1 and CDR2 sequences are SGHNT and YYREEE (reference sequence). The CDR3 reads CASARTGHPMGEGYTF. The CDR3 nucleotides read TGTGCCAGCGCCAGGACAGGGCACCCTATGGGAGAAGGCTACACCTTC. Using reference TRBV5-4 and TRBJ1-2 for the parts outside the CDR3, the full variable domain is ETGVTQSPTHLIKTRGQQVTLRCSSQSGHNTVSWYQQALGQGPQFIFQYYREEENGRGNFPPRFSGLQFPNYSSELNVNALELDDSALYLCASARTGHPMGEGYTFGSGTRLTVV.

This chain joins TRBV10-3 and TRBJ2-2; D unresolved. Per germline, CDR1 ENHRY and CDR2 SYGVKD. With 6 bases removed from V and 6 bases from J, the gap between germline ends came to 8 bases. The CDR3 has 12 residues. The chain's CDR3 is CAIRPTAGELFF. In nucleotides, the CDR3 is TGTGCCATCAGGCCGACGGCCGGGGAGCTGTTTTTT.

The chain uses TRBV25-1 and TRBJ1-2; no firm D call. The CDR3 consists of 17 residues. The V gene lost 6 bases and the J gene lost 8 bases, with 28 bases spanning the gap. The germline V gene encodes CDR1 MGHDK and CDR2 SYGVNS. The CDR3: CASSDRFGPKTLRGYTF. The CDR3 bases are TGTGCCAGCAGCGACCGATTCGGACCGAAGACACTGCGGGGCTACACCTTC.

Concerning this clone: Relative to the germline gene, one junction end is altered; a read error may explain this. V usage is TRBV18 and J usage is TRBJ2-5, with a weak D call TRBD2 (5 bases). This CDR3 has 14 residues. Germline V gene sequence: CDR1 KGHSH, CDR2 LQKENI. The chain's CDR3 is CASSQSAERESQYF. The CDR3 nucleotides are TGTGCCAGCTCCCAAAGCGCGGAGAGGGAGAGCCAGTACTTC.

This chain connects TRBV19 to TRBJ2-7; D uncertain. The germline CDR1 and CDR2 sequences are LNHDA and SQIVND (reference sequence). The CDR3 contains 14 residues. Deletions cut 1 base from V and 6 bases from J, with 13 bases between. In DNA form, the CDR3 reads TGTGCCAGTAGTATAGGGAACTCTCGTGCCGAGCAGTACTTC. The encoded protein is CASSIGNSRAEQYF.

J is TRBJ2-1 and V is TRBV6-2 or TRBV6-3; 8 nucleotides match TRBD2. V lost 6 bases and J lost 15; bases outside the gene matches: 19. CDR1 MNHEY and CDR2 SVGEGT come from the germline V gene. CDR3 size: 15 residues. This chain's CDR3 is CASSRSGPSGSMAFF. The CDR3 nucleotides are TGTGCCAGCAGCCGATCAGGACCCAGCGGGAGTATGGCGTTCTTC.

The chain links TRBV7-9 to TRBJ1-2; D is ambiguous. The germline CDR1 and CDR2 sequences are SEHNR and FQNEAQ (reference sequence). V was pared by 0 bases and J by 5 bases, with 7 bases between. This CDR3 is 13 amino acids long. The CDR3 sequence: CASSLASGYGYTF. CDR3 in DNA: TGTGCCAGCAGCTTAGCCTCAGGTTATGGCTACACCTTC.

The genes are TRBV9 and TRBJ2-1; 9 bases line up with TRBD2. The germline V gene encodes CDR1 SGDLS and CDR2 YYNGEE. The CDR3 runs 17 residues. Losses at the gene ends were 0 bases for V and 7 bases for J; bases not matched to a gene: 11. The CDR3 nucleotides are TGTGCCAGCAGCGTAGCTACCAGCGGGGGGTTTCAGAATGAGCAGTTCTTC. It encodes CASSVATSGGFQNEQFF.

This chain connects TRBV2 to TRBJ1-1; D is perhaps TRBD1 (5 bases). Germline V lookup: CDR1 SNHLY, CDR2 FYNNEI. The V and J ends lost 7 bases and 4 bases respectively, with 10 bases between them. This CDR3 is 12 amino acids long. The DNA for the CDR3 is TGTGCCAGCATGACCGGGGCCACTGAAGCTTTCTTT. The encoded protein is CASMTGATEAFF.

V and J are TRBV30 and TRBJ1-2; possible D gene TRBD1, 5 bases. V shed 3 bases and J shed 7 bases, with 12 bases lying between them. The CDR3 totals 12 residues. CDR1 is GTSNPN, CDR2 SVGIG, per germline (reference sequence). CDR3 nucleotides: TGTGCCTGGAGGATACCCGGGGGTGGCTACACCTTC. Its translation is CAWRIPGGGYTF.

V and J are TRBV11-2 and TRBJ2-6; tentatively, D is TRBD1 (6 bases). V was clipped by 5 bases and J by 2 bases, with 10 bases between them. The germline gives CDR1 SGHAT, CDR2 FQNNGV. The CDR3 extends over 15 amino acids. This chain's CDR3 is CASSDTGTGANVLTF. The DNA for the CDR3 is TGTGCCAGCAGCGATACAGGGACTGGGGCCAACGTCCTGACTTTC.

V is TRBV29-1 and J is TRBJ1-2; 8 positions match TRBD1. CDR1 SQVTM and CDR2 ANQGSEA come from the germline V gene. With 6 bases clipped from V and 4 bases from J, the junction kept 1 base outside the gene matches. The CDR3 runs to 11 residues. CDR3 sequence (DNA): TGCAGCGTCAGGGGGCTCTATGGCTACACCTTC. Protein product: CSVRGLYGYTF.

The chain joins TRBV19 to TRBJ2-7; TRBD2 might be the D (5 bases). The CDR3 length is 14 residues. Germline V gene lookup returns CDR1 LNHDA and CDR2 SQIVND (reference sequence). V lost 5 bases and J lost 0, with 11 bases in between. CDR3 in DNA: TGTGCCAGTAGTTGGACTCACCGCTCCTACGAGCAGTACTTC. Translated, it gives CASSWTHRSYEQYF.

The chain recombines TRBV7-9 with TRBJ2-6; no firm D call. The CDR3 sequence is 12 residues long. V dropped 1 base and J dropped 8 bases, with 3 bases sitting between them. Germline-derived CDR1 and CDR2 are SEHNR and FQNEAQ (reference sequence). The CDR3 sequence: CASSLEPNVLTF. CDR3 coding DNA: TGTGCCAGCAGCTTAGAGCCCAACGTCCTGACTTTC.